The rows below give T cell receptor beta chains drawn from one sample of a study of beta chain features in type 1 diabetes. Clones were sequenced by immunoSEQ multiplex PCR, and TCRdb holds only the in-frame ones, with some missing. The repertoire includes almost 350,000 clones, around 20% of them detected once, and approximately 0.046% sits in the top ten. The specimen sequenced was naive CD4+ T cells from blood. The receptors stem from a woman between 18 and 29 years old in good health. CDR3s include the opening cysteine and the closing phenylalanine or tryptophan. The order of the fields is J gene, D gene, V gene, clone size, CDR3 protein, CDR3 DNA. The D gene is left open where the match is weak. Only part of the rows carry a size: once, few, many, or a class if the clone is expanded.

j_gene: TRBJ1-3
d_gene: NA
v_gene: TRBV2
abundance: few
CDR3aa: CASSEARPGGGYTIYF
CDR3nt: TGTGCCAGCAGTGAAGCCCGTCCAGGAGGTGGATACACCATATATTTT

j_gene: TRBJ2-7
d_gene: TRBD1
v_gene: TRBV4-2
abundance: NA
CDR3aa: CASSPTWTGGNYEQYF
CDR3nt: TGTGCCAGCAGCCCCACCTGGACAGGGGGGAACTACGAGCAGTACTTC

j_gene: TRBJ2-3
d_gene: TRBD2
v_gene: TRBV5-1
abundance: few
CDR3aa: CASSLGLAGSTTDTQYF
CDR3nt: TGCGCCAGCAGCTTGGGACTAGCGGGGAGCACCACAGATACGCAGTATTTT

j_gene: TRBJ1-5
d_gene: NA
v_gene: TRBV12-5
abundance: few
CDR3aa: CASGTDSQPQHF
CDR3nt: TGTGCTAGTGGAACTGACAGTCAGCCCCAGCATTTT

j_gene: TRBJ2-7
d_gene: NA
v_gene: TRBV6-5
abundance: few
CDR3aa: CASRRTERGEQYF
CDR3nt: TGTGCCAGCAGGAGGACAGAAAGGGGCGAGCAGTACTTC

j_gene: TRBJ2-7
d_gene: TRBD1
v_gene: TRBV5-1
abundance: few
CDR3aa: CASSWTGGEQYF
CDR3nt: TGCGCCAGCAGCTGGACAGGAGGCGAGCAGTACTTC

j_gene: TRBJ2-7
d_gene: NA
v_gene: TRBV7-8
abundance: few
CDR3aa: CASSLVQGAGAKQYF
CDR3nt: TGTGCCAGCAGCTTAGTACAGGGAGCAGGGGCGAAGCAGTACTTC

j_gene: TRBJ2-7
d_gene: NA
v_gene: TRBV15
abundance: NA
CDR3aa: CATSRLTTSTEQYF
CDR3nt: TGTGCCACCAGCAGACTTACGACTAGTACCGAGCAGTACTTC

j_gene: TRBJ1-5
d_gene: NA
v_gene: TRBV2
abundance: few
CDR3aa: CASSGERNQPQHF
CDR3nt: TGTGCCAGCAGTGGGGAGCGGAATCAGCCCCAGCATTTT

j_gene: TRBJ2-5
d_gene: NA
v_gene: TRBV29-1
abundance: NA
CDR3aa: CSVAGTSQETQYF
CDR3nt: TGCAGCGTAGCCGGGACATCACAAGAGACCCAGTACTTC

j_gene: TRBJ2-7
d_gene: NA
v_gene: TRBV6-1
abundance: NA
CDR3aa: CASSLQGPREQYF
CDR3nt: TGTGCCAGCAGTCTTCAGGGCCCTCGGGAGCAGTACTTC

j_gene: TRBJ2-3
d_gene: TRBD2
v_gene: TRBV5-4
abundance: few
CDR3aa: CASSGGAGGPADTQYF
CDR3nt: TGTGCCAGCAGCGGCGGAGCGGGAGGGCCCGCAGATACGCAGTATTTT

j_gene: TRBJ2-2
d_gene: NA
v_gene: TRBV9
abundance: NA
CDR3aa: CASSVAPGENTGELFF
CDR3nt: TGTGCCAGCAGCGTAGCCCCGGGGGAAAACACCGGGGAGCTGTTTTTT

j_gene: TRBJ1-1
d_gene: NA
v_gene: TRBV5-4
abundance: few
CDR3aa: CASSSRTVNTEAFF
CDR3nt: TGTGCCAGCAGCTCTAGGACAGTGAACACTGAAGCTTTCTTT

j_gene: TRBJ1-1
d_gene: NA
v_gene: TRBV12-5
abundance: NA
CDR3aa: CASGLVAPRRGTEAFF
CDR3nt: TGTGCTAGTGGTTTGGTAGCCCCTAGGAGGGGCACTGAAGCTTTCTTT

j_gene: TRBJ2-7
d_gene: NA
v_gene: TRBV5-1
abundance: NA
CDR3aa: CASSLGGLPSYEQYF
CDR3nt: TGCGCCAGCAGCTTGGGGGGGCTTCCCTCCTACGAGCAGTACTTC

j_gene: TRBJ2-7
d_gene: NA
v_gene: TRBV21-1
abundance: NA
CDR3aa: CASSKSKDRPEGEQYF
CDR3nt: TGTGCCAGCAGCAAATCCAAGGACCGACCCGAGGGCGAGCAGTACTTC

j_gene: TRBJ1-2
d_gene: TRBD1
v_gene: TRBV5-1
abundance: NA
CDR3aa: CASSLGTDELGYTF
CDR3nt: TGCGCCAGCAGCTTAGGGACAGACGAGTTAGGCTACACCTTC

j_gene: TRBJ2-2
d_gene: NA
v_gene: TRBV7-2
abundance: NA
CDR3aa: CASRAVGLRELFF
CDR3nt: TGTGCCAGCAGGGCGGTCGGGTTAAGGGAGCTGTTTTTT

j_gene: TRBJ2-2
d_gene: NA
v_gene: TRBV5-1
abundance: NA
CDR3aa: CASTTAGPRTGELFF
CDR3nt: TGCGCCAGCACCACCGCTGGGCCAAGGACCGGGGAGCTGTTTTTT

j_gene: TRBJ2-1
d_gene: NA
v_gene: TRBV29-1
abundance: few
CDR3aa: CSVMPGDNEQFF
CDR3nt: TGCAGCGTTATGCCCGGAGACAATGAGCAGTTCTTC

j_gene: TRBJ2-1
d_gene: NA
v_gene: TRBV4-2
abundance: NA
CDR3aa: CASSPARDANEQFF
CDR3nt: TGTGCCAGCAGCCCAGCCCGGGATGCTAATGAGCAGTTCTTC